The source of this T cell receptor beta chain is a study of blood T cell repertoires in COVID-19 (dated by TCRdb to the early 2020s). For the wider study: Samples from collaborators originated in the United States, Italy and Spain and spanned both the acute and convalescent phases of COVID-19. The repertoires were made available in a free public database intended to serve as a resource for research on the immune response to SARS-CoV-2. The dataset comprised deeply sampled blood TCRbeta repertoires from subjects exposed to, actively infected with, or recovered from COVID-19. Samples came from the ongoing ImmuneRACE study (first 160 participants) plus 1,254 subjects from 6 global collaborators. Sample metadata almost always included a de-identified subject ID, COVID-19 status, age in years and sex. Where available, HLA class I and class II types were obtained from metadata supplied by the sample provider rather than from assay-based typing. The material from the prospective study consisted of cDNA or gDNA derived from T cells, B-cell-depleted T cells, or PBMCs.

General conclusions and limits of the study: The amount of clinical and demographic metadata varied by source and participant and was provided uncurated.

Collaborating institutions collected whole blood in K2EDTA tubes following their own protocols. Collaborator samples were shipped for TCRbeta analysis as frozen whole blood, isolated PBMCs, or DNA extracted from either sample type. The immunoSEQ Assay, a bias-controlled multiplex PCR, was used to amplify TCRbeta CDR3 regions from genomic DNA. Processing in the source paper ran as follows. Nucleated cell counts per sample were estimated from amplification of reference gene primers within the assay. Sequence reads were collapsed and filtered to measure the absolute abundance of every unique TCRbeta CDR3 rearrangement. For each sample, productive Simpson clonality was calculated as the square root of Simpson's diversity index across productive rearrangements. What TCRdb holds here is the immuneACCESS table cut down to in-frame rearrangements. Part of the clones is not present; checked against another copy, under half of the missing clones reflect an unresolved V gene, and the others are unexplained. V, J and clone size reflect that table, while D and trimming were determined from the DNA. The sample data list about 330,000 clones, and around 82% of these were observed just once. The ten largest account for roughly 1.1% of the sample.

A word on this clone: Its antigen target is currently unknown. No clone much larger than this one lies a single base away; base qualities are absent.

Spanning cysteine to phenylalanine, the CDR3 consists of 13 amino acids. Kept here is only the CDR3 DNA, which spans 39 bases and is read in frame from base 1. CDR1 and CDR2 are drawn from the germline V gene: SNHLY, FYNNEI. V and J lose 9 bases and 8 bases, and a span of 16 bases separates them. The sample consisted of peripheral blood. The TCR comes from a woman in her 50s with acute or convalescent COVID-19. Rearrangement joined TRBV2 to TRBJ1-4; the D gene cannot be named for sure. The CDR3 corresponds to CASIPGWHEKLFF. The sequence in DNA is TGTGCCAGTATCCCGGGGTGGCACGAAAAACTGTTTTTT.